This T cell receptor (beta chain) is from a study of identical twins. CDR1 and CDR2 (germline): MGHDK, SYGVNS. The V end lost 3 bases, the J end lost 5 bases, and 10 bases lay between the germline ends. This CDR3 contains 14 residues. Using its own MiXCR run on the 5' RACE reads, TCRdb lists one record per CDR3 protein. The sample contains 1.5 million to 2 million distinct CDR3 sequences, roughly 35% of which appear only once. The sequenced material came from cord blood. This rearrangement joins TRBV25-1 to TRBJ2-2; D is unresolved. The sequence was obtained from a newborn girl in good health. The DNA of the CDR3 is TGTGCCAGCAGTGACAGCATGGGGACCGGGGAGCTGTTTTTT. Translating it yields CASSDSMGTGELFF.